This T cell receptor beta chain was sequenced in a study of shared clonotypes between healthy human individuals. The germline CDR1 and CDR2 sequences are SEHNR and FQNEAQ (reference sequence). CDR3 size: 15 residues. Trimming cost V 5 bases and J 8 bases; bases outside gene matches: 11. Assay execution took place at the deep level. This table comes from immunoSEQ multiplex PCR, and its TCRdb copy is limited to in-frame clones, with some not included. The sample consists of a few million clones, approximately 95% of them appearing once. This clone was seen only once. The V call is TRBV7-9, the J call TRBJ1-2; 10 nucleotides match TRBD1. What was sequenced was naive CD4+ T cells from PBMCs. Subset meaning: CD45RA+ positively selected. The clonotype comes from a man in his late teens or twenties in good health. Some clones in this sample may be carry-over from other donors' samples. The CDR3 sequence is CASSNKTGGFGGYTF. As DNA, the CDR3 is TGTGCCAGCAGCAACAAGACAGGGGGCTTTGGCGGCTACACCTTC.